The 5 T cell receptor beta chains below were found in one sample sequenced in a study of CD8 T cells in Susac syndrome. Random hexamers were used to reverse transcribe an amount of about 0.5 to 1 ug RNA. TCRdb called the immunoSEQ multiplex PCR reads again in MiXCR, with one record for every CDR3 protein. The sample holds 210,000 or so distinct CDR3 sequences, less than 95% seen once. Sequencing used CD4+ T cells from PBMCs. The receptors were gathered from a human donor with Susac syndrome.

V is TRBV30 and J is TRBJ2-7; D is possibly TRBD1 (5 bases). The V end was cut by 2 bases, the J end by 9 bases, with 23 bases between. This CDR3 region has 15 residues. Per germline, CDR1 GTSNPN and CDR2 SVGIG (reference sequence). The CDR3 loop reads CAWSSGRMAVVWQYF. The CDR3 DNA is TGTGCCTGGAGTTCAGGGCGGATGGCAGTTGTTTGGCAGTACTTC.

The chain recombines TRBV20-1 with TRBJ1-3; D may be TRBD1 (5 bases). The germline V and J ends were trimmed by 8 bases and 4 bases, with 21 bases remaining between them. Germline V lookup: CDR1 DFQATT, CDR2 SNEGSKA (reference sequence). The CDR3 sequence is 15 residues long. The CDR3: CSLLPPREYGNTIYF. The CDR3 DNA sequence: TGCAGTCTCCTCCCCCCCAGGGAGTACGGAAACACCATATATTTT.

This sequence joins TRBV9 and TRBJ2-3; either TRBD1 or TRBD2 may fit D (6 bases each). The CDR3 has 15 residues. Trimming cost V 0 bases and J 7 bases, with 15 bases left between them. CDR1 is SGDLS, CDR2 YYNGEE, per germline. The CDR3 region has the DNA TGTGCCAGCAGCGTAGTGGCTGGGGGGCCGAATACGCAGTATTTT. Translating it yields CASSVVAGGPNTQYF.

This chain connects TRBV5-1 to TRBJ2-5; 10 nucleotides line up with TRBD2. Germline V gene sequence: CDR1 SGHRS, CDR2 YFSETQ. The junction had 8 bases not matched to a gene; V was cut back by 4 bases and J by 2 bases. The length of the CDR3 is 16 residues. CDR3 nucleotides: TGCGCCAGCAGCCTAGTAGCGGGGGGATTTCAAGAGACCCAGTACTTC. Its protein is CASSLVAGGFQETQYF.

J is TRBJ1-1 and V is TRBV6-2 or TRBV6-3; 7 bases agree with TRBD1. The junction had 5 bases not matched to a gene; V was cut back by 6 bases and J by 7 bases. The CDR3 contains 12 residues. Germline values: CDR1 MNHEY, CDR2 SVGEGT. The CDR3 region has the DNA TGTGCCAGCAGGGACGACAGGGTTGAAGCTTTCTTT. Translating it yields CASRDDRVEAFF.